The clone carrying this TCR beta chain was seen only a few times. Its antigen is undetermined. Clones were sequenced by immunoSEQ multiplex PCR, and TCRdb holds only the in-frame ones, with some missing. This sample has some 130,000 clones, with 85% to 90% found just once. The length of the CDR3 is 15 residues. The V and J ends lost 5 bases and 2 bases respectively, with 10 bases between them. Per germline, CDR1 SGHTA and CDR2 FQGNSA. This sample is drawn from a study of T cell responses to AZD1222 COVID-19 vaccine. Findings and caveats of the study: Repertoire sampling was restricted to post-peak T cell response timepoints.

The input for sequencing was peripheral blood, taken on day 0 of AZD1222 vaccination. This clonotype was obtained from an adult in good health. The chain employs TRBV7-2 and TRBJ2-6; tentative D call: TRBD1 (6 bases). As DNA, the CDR3 is TGTGCCAGCAGCCCTCACAGGGCTGGGGCCAACGTCCTGACTTTC. Encoded protein: CASSPHRAGANVLTF.